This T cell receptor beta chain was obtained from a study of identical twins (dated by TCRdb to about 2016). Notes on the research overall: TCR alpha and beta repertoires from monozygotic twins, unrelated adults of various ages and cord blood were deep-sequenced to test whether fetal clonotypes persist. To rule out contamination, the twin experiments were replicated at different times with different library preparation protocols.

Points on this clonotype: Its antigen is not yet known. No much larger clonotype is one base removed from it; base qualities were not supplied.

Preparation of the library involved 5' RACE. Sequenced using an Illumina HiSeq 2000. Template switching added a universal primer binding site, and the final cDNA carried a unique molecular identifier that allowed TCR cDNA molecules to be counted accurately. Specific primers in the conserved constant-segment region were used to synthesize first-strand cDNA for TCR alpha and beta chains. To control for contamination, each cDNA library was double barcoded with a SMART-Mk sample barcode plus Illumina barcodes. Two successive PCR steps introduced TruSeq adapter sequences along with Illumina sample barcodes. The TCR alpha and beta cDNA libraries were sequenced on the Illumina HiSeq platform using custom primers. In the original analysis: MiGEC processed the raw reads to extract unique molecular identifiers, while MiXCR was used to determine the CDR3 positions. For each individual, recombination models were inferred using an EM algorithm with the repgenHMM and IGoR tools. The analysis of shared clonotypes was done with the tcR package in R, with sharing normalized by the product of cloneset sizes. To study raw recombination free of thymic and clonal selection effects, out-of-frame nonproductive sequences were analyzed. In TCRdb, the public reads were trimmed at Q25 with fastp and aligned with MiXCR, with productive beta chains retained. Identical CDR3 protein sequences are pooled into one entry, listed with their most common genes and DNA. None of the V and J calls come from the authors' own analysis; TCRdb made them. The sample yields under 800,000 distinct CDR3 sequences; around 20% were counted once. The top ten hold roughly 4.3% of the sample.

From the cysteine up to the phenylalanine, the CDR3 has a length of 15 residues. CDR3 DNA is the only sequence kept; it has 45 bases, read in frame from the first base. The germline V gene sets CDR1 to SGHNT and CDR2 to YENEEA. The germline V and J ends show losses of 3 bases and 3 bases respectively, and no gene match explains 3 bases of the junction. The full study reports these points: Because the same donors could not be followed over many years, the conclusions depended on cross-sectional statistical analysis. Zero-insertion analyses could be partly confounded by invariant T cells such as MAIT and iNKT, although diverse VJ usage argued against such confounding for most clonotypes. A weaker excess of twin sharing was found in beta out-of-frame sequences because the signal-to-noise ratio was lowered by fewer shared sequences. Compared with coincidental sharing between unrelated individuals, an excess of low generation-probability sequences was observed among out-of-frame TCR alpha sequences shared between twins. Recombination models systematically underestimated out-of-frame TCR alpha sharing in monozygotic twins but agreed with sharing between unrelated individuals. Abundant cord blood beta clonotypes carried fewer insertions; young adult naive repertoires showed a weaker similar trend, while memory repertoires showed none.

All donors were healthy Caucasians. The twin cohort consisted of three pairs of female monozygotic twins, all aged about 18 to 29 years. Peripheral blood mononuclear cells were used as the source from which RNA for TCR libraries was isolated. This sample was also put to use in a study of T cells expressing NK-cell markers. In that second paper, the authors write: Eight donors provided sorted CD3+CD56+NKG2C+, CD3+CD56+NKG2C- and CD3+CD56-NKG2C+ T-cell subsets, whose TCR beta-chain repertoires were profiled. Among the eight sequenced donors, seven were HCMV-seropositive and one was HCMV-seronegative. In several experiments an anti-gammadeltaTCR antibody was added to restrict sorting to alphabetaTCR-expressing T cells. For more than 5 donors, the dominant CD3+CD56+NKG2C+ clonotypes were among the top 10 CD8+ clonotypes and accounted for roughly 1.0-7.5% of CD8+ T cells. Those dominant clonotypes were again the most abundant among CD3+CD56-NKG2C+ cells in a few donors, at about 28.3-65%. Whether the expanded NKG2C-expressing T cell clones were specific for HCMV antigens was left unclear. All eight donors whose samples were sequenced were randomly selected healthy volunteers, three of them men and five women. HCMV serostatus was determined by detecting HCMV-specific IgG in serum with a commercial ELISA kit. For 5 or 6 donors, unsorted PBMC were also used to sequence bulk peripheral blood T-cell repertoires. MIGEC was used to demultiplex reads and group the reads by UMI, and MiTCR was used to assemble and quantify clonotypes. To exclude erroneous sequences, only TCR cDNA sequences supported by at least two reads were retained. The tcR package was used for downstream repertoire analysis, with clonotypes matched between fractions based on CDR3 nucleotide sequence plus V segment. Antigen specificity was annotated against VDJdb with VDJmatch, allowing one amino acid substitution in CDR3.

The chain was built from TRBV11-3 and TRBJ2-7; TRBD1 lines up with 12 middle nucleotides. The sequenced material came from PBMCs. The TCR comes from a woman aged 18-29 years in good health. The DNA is TGTGCCAGCAGCTTGGGACAGGGGGCTTTCTACGAGCAGTACTTC. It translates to CASSLGQGAFYEQYF.